These T cell receptor beta chains were read from a single sample in a study of Ad26.COV2.S vaccination and SARS-CoV-2 variants. Profiled with immunoSEQ multiplex PCR; TCRdb holds only in-frame clones, not every one. The data hold hundreds of thousands of clones, with 87% observed a single time. This sample comprised peripheral blood, obtained in a trial of Ad26.COV2.S vaccine versus placebo. The receptor set was obtained from a person aged 18-65 years who received the Ad26.COV2.S COVID-19 vaccine or a placebo. The conserved cysteine and the conserved F or W are not part of the CDR3 here. D genes are given only for firm matches. The listing skips clone size in some rows; elsewhere it reads once, few, many or a size class.

>-|-|TRBV14
ASSHKVRSTDTQY
>TRBD1|-|TRBV3-1/TRBV3-2
ASSRVQGDYGYT
>-|-|TRBV6-2/TRBV6-3
ASSYPDRSGYT
>TRBD1|-|TRBV11-2
ASSAGQGVVSVFYGYT
>TRBD2|few|TRBV5-8
ASSLGAGGTYEQY
>-|-|TRBV9
ASSARPGASGYT
>TRBD1|-|TRBV10-1
ASSCRQGANNEQF
>TRBD1|-|TRBV18
ASSPGQGDEKLF
>-|-|TRBV11-2
ASSLGGAGGYT
>-|-|TRBV6-5
ASSPGVGMGYT
>-|-|TRBV4-3
ASSQDRVIHTEAF
>-|few|TRBV2
ASRDVMGKSGNTIY
>-|-|TRBV7-8
ASSFKRIRTDTQY
>-|-|TRBV7-3
ASSPVGGTPIYEQY
>TRBD1|-|TRBV2
ARTGEDTDTQY
>TRBD1|-|TRBV30
AWRNRGGNQPQH
>TRBD2|-|TRBV4-1
ASSPISGGSYEQY
>-|-|TRBV6-5
ASSRDTSYEQY
>-|-|TRBV27
ASKSLLAHSPLH
>TRBD1|-|TRBV9
ASSPPGTGGEKLF
>TRBD1|-|TRBV28
ASRDRNSGNTIY
>TRBD1|-|TRBV5-1
ASSLAGQGRGETQY
>-|-|TRBV18
ASSLSGNEQF
>-|-|TRBV5-1
ASSLFGGASYNSPLH
>TRBD2|-|TRBV19
ASTGLAGGDSGANVLT
>-|-|TRBV3-1/TRBV3-2
ASSTRVGSEAF
>TRBD1|-|TRBV30
AWGQGGEKLF
>-|-|TRBV30
AWGGRGEGYT
>-|-|TRBV4-2
ASSAGAGNEKLF
>-|-|TRBV20-1
SAHQQGEAF
>-|-|TRBV3-1/TRBV3-2
ASSQGGGDYGYT
>-|-|TRBV11-2
ASSSTDRSNYEQY
>-|-|TRBV3-1/TRBV3-2
ASSPGGSGGEQF
>TRBD1|once|TRBV25-1
ASSEYGQGTPF
>-|few|TRBV6-1
ASSESAGSDTQY
>-|-|TRBV19
ASSPLFGDETYNEQF
>TRBD1|few|TRBV5-4
ASSLDRGAVHNSPLH
>TRBD1|once|TRBV6-5
ASSLGQGSNQPQH
>-|-|TRBV11-2
ASSPEGGSPEAF
>TRBD1|-|TRBV19
ASSQGGSEAF
>-|-|TRBV18
ASSPKPRVNTEAF
>TRBD2|-|TRBV7-8
ASSLNSGGVGELF